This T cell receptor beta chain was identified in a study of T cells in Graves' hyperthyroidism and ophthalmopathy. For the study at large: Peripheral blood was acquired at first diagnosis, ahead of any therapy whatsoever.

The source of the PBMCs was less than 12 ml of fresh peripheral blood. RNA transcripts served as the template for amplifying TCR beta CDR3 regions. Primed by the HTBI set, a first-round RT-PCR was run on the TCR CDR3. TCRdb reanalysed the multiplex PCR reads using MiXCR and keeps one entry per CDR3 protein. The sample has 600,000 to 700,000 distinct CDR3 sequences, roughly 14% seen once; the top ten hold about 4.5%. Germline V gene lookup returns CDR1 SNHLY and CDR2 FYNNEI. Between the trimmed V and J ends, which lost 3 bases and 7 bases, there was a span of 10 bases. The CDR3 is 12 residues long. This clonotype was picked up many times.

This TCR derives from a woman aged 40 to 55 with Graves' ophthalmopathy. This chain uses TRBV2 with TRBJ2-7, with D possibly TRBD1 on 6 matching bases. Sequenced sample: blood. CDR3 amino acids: CASSDQRGEQYF. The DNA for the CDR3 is TGTGCCAGCAGTGATCAGAGGGGGGAGCAGTACTTC.